Only a few counts were recorded for the clone carrying this TCR beta chain. What it recognizes is unknown. Only in-frame clones appear in the TCRdb table, and some are missing; sequencing was by immunoSEQ multiplex PCR. The data show 45,000 to 60,000 clones, around four fifths seen once. The CDR3 runs 16 residues. Trimming pared 2 bases from V and 0 bases from J, leaving 12 bases between. Germline V lookup: CDR1 MGHDK, CDR2 SYGVNS. These data originate in a study of PD-L1 blockade in urothelial cancer. Study context: Blood was analyzed 3 weeks (second dose) and 6 weeks after treatment start. Researchers found blood samples held a median of around 140,000 T cells. Whole-study results and caveats: Survival was better when pretreatment blood TCR clonality fell below the median.

Described time point: pretreatment peripheral blood. The patients had locally advanced or metastatic urothelial carcinoma. The sequencing here drew on PBMCs, taken around atezolizumab (anti-PD-L1) treatment. V gene TRBV25-1 combines with J gene TRBJ2-3, with D maybe TRBD1 (6 bases). This receptor was taken from a man aged 45-65 years with urothelial cancer. CDR3 loop: CASSEGGHTSTDTQYF. DNA of the CDR3: TGTGCCAGCAGTGAAGGGGGACACACTAGCACAGATACGCAGTATTTT.